The clone carrying this T cell receptor beta chain has at least ten counts. This record comes from a study of T cells in Graves' hyperthyroidism and ophthalmopathy. Used for diagnoses were clinical symptoms, serum thyroxine and TRAb, thyroid ultrasound and orbital computed tomography. Amplification yielded TCR beta CDR3 regions, with RNA transcripts as the source. When the TCR CDR3 underwent first-round RT-PCR, the HTBI primer set was used. TCRdb reprocessed the multiplex PCR reads via MiXCR and lists one record per CDR3 protein. Of about 590,000 distinct CDR3 sequences listed, more than 15% are singletons. Source material: blood. The TCR originated in a woman in her 30s with Graves' hyperthyroidism.

DNA of the CDR3: TGTGCCAGTTCCGGGACAGGCCGAACTAGAAGCAATCAGCCCCAGCATTTT. Its protein product is CASSGTGRTRSNQPQHF. The chain combines TRBV6-1 with TRBJ1-5; 8 nucleotides match TRBD1. The CDR3 is 17 amino acids. Germline V CDR1 and CDR2: MNHNS, SASEGT. Unmatched junction bases numbered 14, after V lost 9 bases and J lost 1 base.